The rows below give T cell receptor beta chains drawn from one sample of a study of Ad26.COV2.S vaccination and SARS-CoV-2 variants. TCRdb keeps only in-frame clones here, not all; method: immunoSEQ multiplex PCR. The sample contains about 320,000 clones, roughly 84% of which appear only once. Sequenced here: peripheral blood, sampled in a trial of Ad26.COV2.S vaccine versus placebo. The source is a person aged 18-65 years who received the Ad26.COV2.S COVID-19 vaccine or a placebo. Each CDR3 is given with its conserved first and last residue. Fields, in order: D gene, clone size, V gene, J gene, CDR3 protein, CDR3 DNA. The D gene is left open where the match is weak. Only part of the rows carry a size: once, few, many, or a class if the clone is expanded.

>-|-|TRBV5-1|TRBJ2-6
CASSLETGANVLTF
TGCGCCAGCAGCTTGGAGACTGGGGCCAACGTCCTGACTTTC
>-|-|TRBV20-1|TRBJ1-1
CSARDSTEAFF
TGCAGTGCTAGGGATTCCACTGAAGCTTTCTTT
>TRBD1|-|TRBV28|TRBJ1-5
CASSLGDREVQPQHF
TGTGCCAGCAGCCTCGGGGACAGGGAGGTTCAGCCCCAGCATTTT
>TRBD2|-|TRBV4-1|TRBJ2-1
CASSQEFSGGAWEQFF
TGCGCCAGCAGCCAAGAATTCAGCGGGGGGGCATGGGAGCAGTTCTTC
>TRBD1|-|TRBV30|TRBJ1-2
CAWKRDRNYGYTF
TGTGCCTGGAAAAGGGACAGGAACTATGGCTACACCTTC
>TRBD1|-|TRBV5-1|TRBJ2-6
CASSPSGGGGANVLTF
TGCGCCAGCAGCCCCTCAGGGGGTGGTGGGGCCAACGTCCTGACTTTC
>TRBD1|-|TRBV18|TRBJ2-7
CASSKQDRGSYEQYF
TGTGCCAGCTCAAAACAGGACAGGGGTTCCTACGAGCAGTACTTC
>-|-|TRBV5-1|TRBJ1-2
CASSLTALNYGYTF
TGCGCCAGCAGCTTGACAGCGCTTAACTATGGCTACACCTTC
>-|-|TRBV30|TRBJ1-2
CAWTYGKGQGRDTF
TGTGCCTGGACCTATGGGAAAGGGCAAGGGCGCGACACCTTC
>-|-|TRBV5-4|TRBJ1-1
CASSLQGGDTEAFF
TGTGCCAGCAGCTTGCAGGGAGGGGACACTGAAGCTTTCTTT
>-|few|TRBV4-2|TRBJ2-7
CASSRDSLYEQYF
TGTGCCAGCAGCCGCGACAGTTTATACGAGCAGTACTTC
>-|few|TRBV27|TRBJ1-6
CASTQGDTWNSPLHF
TGTGCCAGCACCCAAGGGGATACCTGGAATTCACCCCTCCACTTT
>-|-|TRBV5-6|TRBJ1-2
CASSSGRLGFIYGYTF
TGTGCCAGCAGCTCGGGTCGGCTCGGCTTCATCTATGGCTACACCTTC
>TRBD2|-|TRBV3-1/TRBV3-2|TRBJ2-5
CASSQDDLAGRQETQYF
TGTGCCAGCAGCCAAGATGACCTAGCGGGGAGACAAGAGACCCAGTACTTC
>-|-|TRBV19|TRBJ2-7
CASKGTGALYEQYF
TGTGCCAGTAAAGGGACCGGGGCCCTTTACGAGCAGTACTTC
>-|-|TRBV7-2|TRBJ2-3
CASSFGDTQYF
TGTGCCAGCAGTTTCGGTGATACGCAGTATTTT
>TRBD2|few|TRBV2|TRBJ2-1
CASRLAGWEQFF
TGTGCCAGCAGATTAGCGGGGTGGGAGCAGTTCTTC
>-|-|TRBV19|TRBJ1-5
CASSITSNQPQHF
TGTGCCAGTAGTATAACCAGCAATCAGCCCCAGCATTTT
>TRBD1|-|TRBV10-1|TRBJ1-1
CASSVRGGGVTEAFF
TGCGCCAGCAGTGTGAGAGGGGGCGGGGTCACTGAAGCTTTCTTT
>-|once|TRBV25-1|TRBJ2-1
CASSAVQGSYNEQFF
TGTGCCAGCAGTGCTGTACAGGGCTCCTACAATGAGCAGTTCTTC
>-|once|TRBV7-9|TRBJ1-1
CASSERQGSAYPNTEAFF
TGTGCCAGCAGCGAACGCCAGGGTTCGGCCTATCCGAACACTGAAGCTTTCTTT
>-|-|TRBV9|TRBJ2-7
CASSPTNSYEQYF
TGTGCCAGCAGCCCTACGAACTCCTACGAGCAGTACTTC
>-|-|TRBV20-1|TRBJ2-1
CSASGSRGVRYNEQFF
TGCAGTGCTAGTGGGTCCAGGGGTGTCCGATACAATGAGCAGTTCTTC
>-|-|TRBV7-6|TRBJ2-2
CASSRNIPGANTGELFF
TGTGCCAGCAGCAGAAACATCCCGGGGGCAAACACCGGGGAGCTGTTTTTT
>TRBD1|-|TRBV30|TRBJ1-5
CAWTQGLDNQPQHF
TGTGCCTGGACACAGGGGTTGGACAATCAGCCCCAGCATTTT
>-|-|TRBV30|TRBJ2-7
CAWARTIYEQYF
TGTGCCTGGGCCAGGACAATCTACGAGCAGTACTTC
>-|-|TRBV28|TRBJ1-2
CASSLRDLYGYTF
TGTGCCAGCAGTTTAAGGGACCTCTATGGCTACACCTTC
>-|-|TRBV11-2|TRBJ1-2
CASSHTYGRVGGYTF
TGTGCCAGCAGCCATACCTATGGCAGGGTAGGGGGCTACACCTTC
>-|-|TRBV27|TRBJ1-1
CASRTFQGAPNTEAFF
TGTGCCAGCAGAACATTTCAGGGCGCCCCGAACACTGAAGCTTTCTTT
>TRBD1|-|TRBV19|TRBJ1-6
CASKDQGGGYSPLHF
TGTGCCAGTAAGGACCAGGGGGGTGGTTATTCACCCCTCCACTTT
>-|-|TRBV9|TRBJ2-2
CASSVFITPHTGELFF
TGTGCCAGCAGCGTATTTATAACACCCCACACCGGGGAGCTGTTTTTT
>TRBD1|-|TRBV5-1|TRBJ1-5
CASSPGTDYSNQPQHF
TGCGCCAGCAGCCCGGGGACAGATTATAGCAATCAGCCCCAGCATTTT
>-|-|TRBV5-1|TRBJ1-2
CASSPAGRGYGYTF
TGCGCCAGCAGCCCCGCGGGGAGGGGGTATGGCTACACCTTC
>-|-|TRBV12-3/TRBV12-4|TRBJ2-1
CASSRSGEQFF
TGTGCCAGCAGCCGTTCAGGTGAGCAGTTCTTC
>-|-|TRBV4-1|TRBJ2-7
CASSQDEGPTYEQYF
TGCGCCAGCAGCCAAGATGAAGGACCAACCTACGAGCAGTACTTC
>-|few|TRBV6-2/TRBV6-3|TRBJ1-1
CASSYSQWAGNTEAFF
TGTGCCAGCAGTTACTCTCAGTGGGCCGGGAACACTGAAGCTTTCTTT
>TRBD1|-|TRBV2|TRBJ2-7
CASSEETGSSYEQYF
TGTGCCAGCAGTGAAGAGACAGGGAGCTCCTACGAGCAGTACTTC
>-|-|TRBV4-2|TRBJ2-3
CASSPQTTDTQYF
TGTGCCAGCAGCCCTCAGACCACAGATACGCAGTATTTT
>-|-|TRBV15|TRBJ2-7
CATSRDDYEQYF
TGTGCCACCAGCAGAGATGACTACGAGCAGTACTTC
>-|-|TRBV9|TRBJ2-1
CASSVSQGNEQFF
TGTGCCAGCAGCGTCTCACAGGGCAATGAGCAGTTCTTC
>-|-|TRBV6-5|TRBJ1-2
CASTREGVVEGYTF
TGTGCCAGCACCAGAGAGGGAGTAGTCGAAGGCTACACCTTC